The 27 T cell receptor beta chains below come from one sample, sequenced in a study of OX40 agonist ivuxolimab in advanced cancers. Clones were sequenced by immunoSEQ multiplex PCR, and TCRdb holds only the in-frame ones, with some missing. The data hold about 60,000 clones, with about 83% observed a single time. Sequencing used CD4+ or CD8+ T cells sorted from blood, obtained in a trial of the OX40 agonist ivuxolimab. These receptors came from an adult with an advanced solid tumor such as melanoma, head and neck, liver or kidney cancer.

V and J are TRBV9 and TRBJ2-4, with a weak D call TRBD1 (6 bases). V shed 0 bases and J shed 0 bases, with 10 bases lying between them. CDR1 SGDLS and CDR2 YYNGEE come from the germline V gene. The CDR3 extends over 16 amino acids. This CDR3 reads CASSVGQQGAKNIQYF. DNA of the CDR3: TGTGCCAGCAGCGTAGGACAACAGGGAGCCAAAAACATTCAGTACTTC.

The chain couples TRBV6-6 to TRBJ2-7; no reliable D call. The CDR3 length is 12 residues. Trimming removed 5 bases at V and 7 bases at J, with 12 bases between. Looked up from germline, CDR1 is MNHNY and CDR2 is SVGAGI (reference sequence). The DNA of the CDR3 is TGTGCCAGCAGTGCTGTTTCTGGAGAGCAGTACTTC. Encoded protein: CASSAVSGEQYF.

The rearrangement joins TRBV5-1 to TRBJ2-5; TRBD2 aligns across 11 bases. The CDR3 has 15 amino acids. J lost 3 bases, V lost 4 bases, and 5 bases had no gene match. Germline CDR1 and CDR2: SGHRS and YFSETQ. CDR3 region: CASSQGTSGKETQYF. The CDR3 region has the DNA TGCGCCAGCAGCCAGGGGACTAGCGGTAAAGAGACCCAGTACTTC. Combining the CDR3 with reference TRBV5-1 and TRBJ2-5 gives the whole variable domain KAGVTQTPRYLIKTRGQQVTLSCSPISGHRSVSWYQQTPGQGLQFLFEYFSETQRNKGNFPGRFSGRQFSNSRSEMNVSTLELGDSALYLCASSQGTSGKETQYFGPGTRLLVL.

The CDR3 is CASSGLNRGIGYNEQFF. Written as DNA, the CDR3 is TGTGCCAGCAGCGGACTTAACAGGGGGATAGGGTACAATGAGCAGTTCTTC. The chain combines TRBV9 with TRBJ2-1; 8 bases are a match to TRBD1. CDR1 is SGDLS, CDR2 YYNGEE, per germline. The V and J ends lost 3 bases and 4 bases, in that order; junction bases with no gene match: 12. CDR3 size: 17 residues.

The chain joins TRBV6-1 to TRBJ1-1; no reliable D call. Trimming removed 7 bases at V and 4 bases at J, with 13 bases between. CDR1 and CDR2 from the germline V gene are MNHNS and SASEGT. This CDR3 has 13 residues. CDR3 protein: CASNRREGTEAFF. DNA of the CDR3: TGTGCCAGCAACCGACGGGAGGGCACTGAAGCTTTCTTT.

The chain uses TRBV6-5 and TRBJ2-1; D is undetermined. CDR1 and CDR2 from the germline V gene are MNHEY and SVGAGI. The CDR3 is 11 amino acids. V lost 9 bases, J lost 3 bases, and 6 bases lay in between. CDR3 protein: CASRDYNEQFF. CDR3 DNA sequence: TGTGCCAGTAGGGACTACAATGAGCAGTTCTTC.

The V call is TRBV4-1, the J call TRBJ2-4, with 7 bases that match TRBD1. The V segment lost 5 bases and the J segment 2 bases; nucleotides outside the gene matches: 21. The germline gives CDR1 MGHRA, CDR2 YSYEKL. This CDR3 contains 20 residues. In DNA, the CDR3 is TGCGCCAGCAGCTCCCGATTGCTCATTACTGGGACAGTCACCAAAAACATTCAGTACTTC. This gives the protein CASSSRLLITGTVTKNIQYF.

The V gene is TRBV7-3, the J gene TRBJ2-3; 8 bases are shared with TRBD2. The CDR3 covers 16 residues. Germline V CDR1 and CDR2: SGHTA, FQGTGA. With V trimmed by 2 bases and J by 3 bases, 7 bases remained unmatched. The CDR3 coding sequence is TGTGCCAGCAGCTTAGCGGGCGGGAGGAATACAGATACGCAGTATTTT. This sequence encodes CASSLAGGRNTDTQYF.

This chain links TRBV7-2 with TRBJ1-5; D might be TRBD1 (6 bases). The CDR3 has 14 residues. V was shortened by 5 bases and J by 3 bases, with 11 bases between the two germline ends. Germline lookup yields CDR1 SGHTA and CDR2 FQGNSA. This chain's CDR3 is CASSQGKNNQPQHF. DNA of the CDR3: TGTGCCAGCAGCCAGGGGAAGAACAATCAGCCCCAGCATTTT.

The gene calls are TRBV5-4 and TRBJ1-1, with D perhaps TRBD1 (6 bases). Germline CDR1 SGHNT, CDR2 YYREEE (reference sequence). Trimming took off 1 base at V and 4 bases at J, with 20 bases between the two ends. This CDR3 has 17 residues. The CDR3 DNA reads as TGTGCCAGCAGCTTGAAAAATAATCGGGGGGCAGGCACTGAAGCTTTCTTT. Its translation: CASSLKNNRGAGTEAFF.

The chain combines TRBV7-8 with TRBJ2-2; D not resolved. Trimming took off 5 bases at V and 2 bases at J, with 9 bases between the two ends. The germline V gene has CDR1 SGHVS and CDR2 FQNEAQ. This CDR3 has 14 amino acids. This chain's CDR3 is CASSKADNTGELFF. The DNA of the CDR3 is TGTGCCAGCAGCAAAGCTGATAACACCGGGGAGCTGTTTTTT. The whole variable domain, filled in from reference TRBV7-8 and TRBJ2-2, reads GAGVSQSPRYKVAKRGQDVALRCDPISGHVSLFWYQQALGQGPEFLTYFQNEAQLDKSGLPSDRFFAERPEGSVSTLKIQRTQQEDSAVYLCASSKADNTGELFFGEGSRLTVL.

This chain connects TRBV6-5 to TRBJ1-3; the match to TRBD1 covers 7 bases. CDR1 MNHEY and CDR2 SVGAGI come from the germline V gene. The V and J ends lost 6 bases and 4 bases, in that order; junction bases with no gene match: 9. The CDR3 spans 15 residues. CDR3 loop: CASSRDRLPGNTIYF. CDR3 bases: TGTGCCAGCAGCCGGGACAGACTCCCCGGAAACACCATATATTTT.

This rearrangement joins TRBV7-2 to TRBJ1-2, with a tentative D call TRBD1 (5 bases). V lost 3 bases to trimming and J lost 4 bases, with 12 bases between them. The CDR3 totals 14 residues. Germline loops: CDR1 SGHTA, CDR2 FQGNSA. The CDR3 sequence: CASSLSQGSYGYTF. The DNA of the CDR3 is TGTGCCAGCAGCTTGTCTCAGGGATCCTATGGCTACACCTTC.

The chain is built from TRBV7-2 and TRBJ1-3; the D gene is possibly TRBD1 (5 bases). Trimming took off 3 bases at V and 4 bases at J, with 10 bases between the two ends. The V gene's germline CDR1 is SGHTA and CDR2 FQGNSA. The CDR3 totals 14 residues. The CDR3 protein is CASSLVRAGNTIYF. CDR3 nucleotide sequence: TGTGCCAGCAGCTTGGTCAGGGCGGGAAACACCATATATTTT.

The chain recombines TRBV5-4 with TRBJ1-5, with unresolved D. Germline assignment: CDR1 SGHNT and CDR2 YYREEE (reference sequence). Trimming shortened V by 4 bases and J by 2 bases, and 10 bases separated the two germline ends. This CDR3 spans 14 amino acids. The chain's CDR3 is CASSEVVGNQPQHF. The CDR3 region has the DNA TGTGCCAGCAGCGAGGTGGTCGGCAATCAGCCCCAGCATTTT.

The chain joins TRBV19 to TRBJ2-7, with 12 bases fitting TRBD2. Trimming at V came to 6 bases and at J to 4 bases, leaving 4 bases not matched to a gene. The CDR3 length is 14 residues. Germline V gene data show CDR1 as LNHDA and CDR2 as SQIVND (reference sequence). CDR3 nucleotides: TGTGCCAGTAGCCGGACTAGCGGGATTTACGAGCAGTACTTC. Protein sequence: CASSRTSGIYEQYF. The complete variable domain, with remaining parts taken from reference TRBV19 and TRBJ2-7, reads DGGITQSPKYLFRKEGQNVTLSCEQNLNHDAMYWYRQDPGQGLRLIYYSQIVNDFQKGDIAEGYSVSREKKESFPLTVTSAQKNPTAFYLCASSRTSGIYEQYFGPGTRLTVT.

The chain joins TRBV28 to TRBJ1-2, with D perhaps matching TRBD1 (6 bases). Trimming took off 8 bases at V and 5 bases at J, with 15 bases between the two ends. CDR1 and CDR2 from the germline V gene are MDHEN and SYDVKM. This CDR3 comprises 13 residues. The CDR3 here is CASASGGKYGYTF. The CDR3 nucleotides read TGTGCCAGCGCCTCGGGGGGCAAGTATGGCTACACCTTC.

The rearrangement uses TRBV11-1 and TRBJ1-1; D is undetermined. The CDR3 runs to 14 residues. The V and J ends lost 2 bases and 1 base respectively, with 8 bases between them. The V gene's germline CDR1 is SGHAT and CDR2 FQDESV (reference sequence). CDR3 bases: TGTGCCAGCAGCTTACCCCGACAGAACACTGAAGCTTTCTTT. Protein: CASSLPRQNTEAFF.

The rearrangement joins TRBV15 to TRBJ1-6, with unresolved D. Germline CDR1 LNHNV, CDR2 YYDKDF (reference sequence). There are 13 residues in the CDR3. The V end was cut by 2 bases, the J end by 8 bases, with 7 bases between. CDR3 in DNA: TGTGCCACCAGCAGAAACCGGGATTCACCCCTCCACTTT. Translating it yields CATSRNRDSPLHF.

This chain uses TRBV5-4 with TRBJ2-5; TRBD2 matches at 10 bases. J lost 5 bases, V lost 1 base, and 2 bases had no gene match. This CDR3 comprises 14 residues. CDR1 is SGHNT, CDR2 YYREEE, per germline (reference sequence). CDR3 nucleotides: TGTGCCAGCAGCTTGACTAGCGGGACGGAGACCCAGTACTTC. Amino acids: CASSLTSGTETQYF. The whole variable domain, remainder taken from reference TRBV5-4 and TRBJ2-5, is ETGVTQSPTHLIKTRGQQVTLRCSSQSGHNTVSWYQQALGQGPQFIFQYYREEENGRGNFPPRFSGLQFPNYSSELNVNALELDDSALYLCASSLTSGTETQYFGPGTRLLVL.

V is TRBV10-3 and J is TRBJ2-5; D is perhaps TRBD2 (7 bases). The germline CDR1 and CDR2 sequences are ENHRY and SYGVKD. Between the trimmed V and J ends, which lost 10 bases and 5 bases, there was a span of 14 bases. CDR3 length: 12 residues. As DNA, the CDR3 is TGTGCCACCAGGGAGGGGGGGGAGACCCAGTACTTC. Translated: CATREGGETQYF.

This chain joins TRBV30 and TRBJ2-2; 7 bases line up with TRBD2. This CDR3 contains 13 residues. Germline V gene lookup returns CDR1 GTSNPN and CDR2 SVGIG (reference sequence). With V trimmed by 7 bases and J by 6 bases, 8 bases remained unmatched. The CDR3 DNA reads TGTGCCTCCCAAGGACTAGTGGCCGGGGAGCTGTTTTTT. It encodes CASQGLVAGELFF.

This chain links TRBV7-2 with TRBJ1-1; D unclear. Germline-derived CDR1 and CDR2 are SGHTA and FQGNSA. Trimming stripped 0 bases from V and 1 base from J, with 15 bases between. CDR3 length: 17 residues. The CDR3 here is CASSLAGPTLGNTEAFF. The CDR3 coding sequence is TGTGCCAGCAGCTTAGCGGGTCCCACCCTTGGGAACACTGAAGCTTTCTTT.

CDR3 nucleotides: TGTGCCAGCAGCTTAGTAAGAGGGGAAAACACCATATATTTT. Amino acids: CASSLVRGENTIYF. The chain joins TRBV7-9 to TRBJ1-3; D might be TRBD1 (5 bases). Germline-derived CDR1 and CDR2 are SEHNR and FQNEAQ (reference sequence). The CDR3 consists of 14 residues. Trimming pared 1 base from V and 6 bases from J, leaving 10 bases between.

The chain carries TRBV2 and TRBJ2-7; TRBD1 or TRBD2 may be the D gene (6 bases each). The CDR3 runs to 11 residues. V lost 9 bases and J 6 bases, leaving 12 bases between the germline ends. Germline-derived CDR1 and CDR2 are SNHLY and FYNNEI. CDR3 region: CARGGRSEQYF. The DNA of the CDR3 is TGTGCCAGAGGGGGGCGTTCCGAGCAGTACTTC.

The J gene is TRBJ2-1, the V gene TRBV11-2; 9 nucleotides agree with TRBD1. J lost 4 bases, V lost 5 bases, and 9 bases had no gene match. The V gene's germline CDR1 is SGHAT and CDR2 FQNNGV. The CDR3 has 16 residues. The CDR3 here is CASSATGGLNYNEQFF. CDR3 DNA: TGTGCCAGCAGCGCCACAGGGGGCCTTAATTACAATGAGCAGTTCTTC.

The J gene is TRBJ1-1, the V gene TRBV5-8, with 7 bases aligning to TRBD1. This CDR3 comprises 15 residues. The V gene's germline CDR1 is SGHTS and CDR2 YDEGEE. V shed 5 bases, J shed 4 bases, and the junction held 11 bases outside the gene matches. The CDR3 DNA is TGTGCCAGCAGGGGGCAGACAGGGTTGGGCACTGAAGCTTTCTTT. Its translation: CASRGQTGLGTEAFF.